This TCR beta chain was recovered during a study of T-cell reconstitution after alpha-beta-depleted transplantation in children. For TCRbeta, the library was prepared with unique molecular identifiers. Each CDR3 protein is one row after TCRdb ran MiXCR on the PCR reads. Seen here are hundreds of thousands of distinct CDR3 sequences, roughly 16% observed once, and the top ten hold approximately 4.5%. Germline V gene data show CDR1 as SQVTM and CDR2 as ANQGSEA. CDR3 length equals 12 residues. V gave up 6 bases and J gave up 9 bases; unmatched junction bases: 6. Findings and caveats of the study: Where alpha-beta T cells came from about two months after transplant was reportedly several hundred expanded graft clones. It was surviving recipient T cells and thymic progenitors that gave some patients high TCRbeta diversity at day 60. At the one-year point after transplant, T-cell counts and TCRbeta diversity were found to come mostly from T cells that had been newly produced.

This clonotype was counted a few times. What it binds is unknown. This sample comprised PBMCs, mostly from graft donor cells, obtained 360 days after TCRalphabeta/CD19-depleted stem cell transplant. The V and J genes are TRBV29-1 and TRBJ2-1, with 9 nucleotides matching TRBD1. This receptor was taken from a male patient aged 5 to 17 who had a stem cell transplant for acute lymphoblastic leukemia, so the T cells may come from the graft donor. The CDR3 sequence is CSVDRGRGEQFF. CDR3 in DNA: TGCAGCGTGGACAGGGGTAGGGGTGAGCAGTTCTTC.